The 5 T cell receptor beta chains below come from one sample, sequenced in a study of beta chain features in type 1 diabetes. Expressed TCRB transcripts were sequenced because the entire RNA isolate underwent reverse transcription. Repertoires were generated with immunoSEQ multiplex PCR, while TCRdb's copy carries only in-frame clones and drops some. Of some 280,000 clones listed, roughly an eighth are singletons. No antigen has been assigned to these receptors. Overall study findings and caveats: Across all four CD4+ subsets, people with type 1 diabetes showed modestly shorter TCRB CDR3s.

What was sequenced was naive CD4+ T cells from blood. These receptor sequences come from a man aged 30 to 39 with type 1 diabetes.

The chain recombines TRBV19 with TRBJ1-1, with D maybe TRBD1 (5 bases). V was clipped by 3 bases and J by 6 bases, with 11 bases between them. The germline V gene has CDR1 LNHDA and CDR2 SQIVND (reference sequence). The CDR3 consists of 13 residues. The CDR3 nucleotides are TGTGCCAGTAGTATCCCCAGGGTCTCTGAAGCTTTCTTT. Its protein product is CASSIPRVSEAFF.

The rearrangement uses TRBV5-4 and TRBJ2-5; possible D gene TRBD2, 5 bases. The length of the CDR3 is 12 residues. CDR1 SGHNT and CDR2 YYREEE come from the germline V gene (reference sequence). With 4 bases removed from V and 5 bases from J, the gap between germline ends came to 9 bases. In DNA form, the CDR3 reads TGTGCCAGCAGCGGACGCGGGGAGACCCAGTACTTC. Amino acid sequence: CASSGRGETQYF. Variable domain in full (rest from reference TRBV5-4 and TRBJ2-5): ETGVTQSPTHLIKTRGQQVTLRCSSQSGHNTVSWYQQALGQGPQFIFQYYREEENGRGNFPPRFSGLQFPNYSSELNVNALELDDSALYLCASSGRGETQYFGPGTRLLVL.

This chain uses TRBV4-3 with TRBJ2-4; the D gene is possibly TRBD2 (6 bases). With 0 bases removed from V and 0 bases from J, the gap between germline ends came to 21 bases. The CDR3 contains 20 residues. Germline V lookup: CDR1 LGHNA, CDR2 YSLEER. In DNA form, the CDR3 reads TGCGCCAGCAGCCAAGATCGTATTCGAGCGGGTACACTAGCCAAAAACATTCAGTACTTC. Translating gives CASSQDRIRAGTLAKNIQYF.

This clone was detected only a few times. V is TRBV5-1 and J is TRBJ2-7, with 12 bases aligning to TRBD2. Looked up from germline, CDR1 is SGHRS and CDR2 is YFSETQ. The CDR3 runs 16 residues. V gave up 3 bases and J gave up 7 bases; unmatched junction bases: 11. The CDR3 region is CASSSLAGGPAGEQYF. The CDR3 nucleotides read TGCGCCAGCAGCTCACTAGCGGGAGGCCCCGCGGGAGAGCAGTACTTC.

This clone turned up a few times. The chain uses TRBV4-2 and TRBJ2-3; TRBD2 agrees at 7 bases. The CDR3 sequence is 16 residues long. Germline values: CDR1 LGHNA, CDR2 YNFKEQ. Germline trimming cut 4 bases from V and 3 bases from J; bases unmatched to any gene: 10. CDR3 nucleotide sequence: TGTGCCAGCAGCCGTACCTTGGGCGGGAGAACAGATACGCAGTATTTT. Encoded protein: CASSRTLGGRTDTQYF.